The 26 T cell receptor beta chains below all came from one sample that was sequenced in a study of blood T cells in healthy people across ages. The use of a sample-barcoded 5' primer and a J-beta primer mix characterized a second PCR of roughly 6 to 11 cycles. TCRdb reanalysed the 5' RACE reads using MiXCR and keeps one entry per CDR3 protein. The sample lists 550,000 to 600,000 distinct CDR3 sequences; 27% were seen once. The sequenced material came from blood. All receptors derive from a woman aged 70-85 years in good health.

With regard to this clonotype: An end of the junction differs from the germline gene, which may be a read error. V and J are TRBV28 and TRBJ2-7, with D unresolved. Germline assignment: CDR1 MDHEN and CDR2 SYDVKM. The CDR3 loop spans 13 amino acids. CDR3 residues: CASSTVSSCEQYF. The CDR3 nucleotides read TGTGCCAGCAGTACGGTCAGCTCCTGCGAGCAGTACTTC. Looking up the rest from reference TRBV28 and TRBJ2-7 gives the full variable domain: DVKVTQSSRYLVKRTGEKVFLECVQDMDHENMFWYRQDPGLGLRLIYFSYDVKMKEKGDIPEGYSVSREKKERFSLILESASTNQTSMYLCASSTVSSCEQYFGPGTRLTVT.

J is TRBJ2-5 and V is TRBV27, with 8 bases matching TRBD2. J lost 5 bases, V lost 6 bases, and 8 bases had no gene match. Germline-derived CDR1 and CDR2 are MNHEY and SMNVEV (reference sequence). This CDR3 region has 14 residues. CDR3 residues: CASRQTGGRETQYF. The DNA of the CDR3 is TGTGCCAGCAGGCAAACGGGGGGGCGGGAGACCCAGTACTTC.

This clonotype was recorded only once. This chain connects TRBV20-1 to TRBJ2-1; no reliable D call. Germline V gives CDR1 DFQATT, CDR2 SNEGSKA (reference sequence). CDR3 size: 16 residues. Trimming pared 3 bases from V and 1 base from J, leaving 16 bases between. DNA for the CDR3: TGCAGTGCTAGGGGCGCGAGAGCGAATTCCTACAATGAGCAGTTCTTC. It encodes CSARGARANSYNEQFF.

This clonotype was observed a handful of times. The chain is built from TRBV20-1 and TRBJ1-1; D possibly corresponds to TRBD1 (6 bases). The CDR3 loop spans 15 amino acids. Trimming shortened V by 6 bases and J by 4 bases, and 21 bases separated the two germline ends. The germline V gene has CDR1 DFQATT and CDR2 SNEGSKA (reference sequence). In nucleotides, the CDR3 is TGCAGTGCGGGGGACACGGCTGACAGTGGCACTGAAGCTTTCTTT. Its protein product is CSAGDTADSGTEAFF.

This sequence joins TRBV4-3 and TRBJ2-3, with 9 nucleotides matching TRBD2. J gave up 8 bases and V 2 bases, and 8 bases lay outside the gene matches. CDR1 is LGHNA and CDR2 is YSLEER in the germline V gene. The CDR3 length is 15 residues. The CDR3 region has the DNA TGCGCCAGCAGCCAACTAGCGGGGAGGGAGGGTACGCAGTATTTT. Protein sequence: CASSQLAGREGTQYF.

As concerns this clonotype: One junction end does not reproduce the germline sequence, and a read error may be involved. CDR3 nucleotide sequence: TGTGCCAGCATTGGGACAGGGCGCTACGAGCAGTACTTT. It translates to CASIGTGRYEQYF. V usage is TRBV2 and J usage is TRBJ2-5; TRBD1 aligns across 9 bases. The CDR3 spans 13 residues. Germline CDR1 is SNHLY and CDR2 is FYNNEI.

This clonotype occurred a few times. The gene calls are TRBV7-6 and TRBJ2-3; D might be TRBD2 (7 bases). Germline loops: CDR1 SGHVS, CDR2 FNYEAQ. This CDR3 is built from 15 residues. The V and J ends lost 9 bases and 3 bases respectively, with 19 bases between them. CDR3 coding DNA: TGTGCCAGTAGCGACGAGGGGGGGGAGACAGATACGCAGTATTTT. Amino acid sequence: CASSDEGGETDTQYF.

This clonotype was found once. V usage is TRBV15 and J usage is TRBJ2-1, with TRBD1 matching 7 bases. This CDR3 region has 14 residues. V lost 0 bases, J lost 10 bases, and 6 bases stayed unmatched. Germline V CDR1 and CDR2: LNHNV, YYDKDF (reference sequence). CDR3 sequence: CATSRDRGPKEQFF. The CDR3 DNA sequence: TGTGCCACCAGCAGAGATAGGGGGCCTAAAGAGCAGTTCTTC.

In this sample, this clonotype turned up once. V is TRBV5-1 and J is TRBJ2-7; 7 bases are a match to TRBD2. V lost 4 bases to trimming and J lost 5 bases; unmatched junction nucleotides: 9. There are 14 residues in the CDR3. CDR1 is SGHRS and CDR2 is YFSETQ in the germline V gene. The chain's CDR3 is CASSLWGGFNEQYF. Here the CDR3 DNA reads TGCGCCAGCAGCCTCTGGGGGGGGTTCAACGAGCAGTACTTC.

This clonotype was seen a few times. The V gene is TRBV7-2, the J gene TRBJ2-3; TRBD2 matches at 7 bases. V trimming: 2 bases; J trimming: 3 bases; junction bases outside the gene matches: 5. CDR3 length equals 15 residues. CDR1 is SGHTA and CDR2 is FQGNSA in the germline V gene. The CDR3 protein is CASSLFPSGTDTQYF. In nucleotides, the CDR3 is TGTGCCAGCAGCTTATTCCCTAGCGGTACAGATACGCAGTATTTT. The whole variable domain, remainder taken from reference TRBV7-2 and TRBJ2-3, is GAGVSQSPSNKVTEKGKDVELRCDPISGHTALYWYRQSLGQGLEFLIYFQGNSAPDKSGLPSDRFSAERTGGSVSTLTIQRTQQEDSAVYLCASSLFPSGTDTQYFGPGTRLTVL.

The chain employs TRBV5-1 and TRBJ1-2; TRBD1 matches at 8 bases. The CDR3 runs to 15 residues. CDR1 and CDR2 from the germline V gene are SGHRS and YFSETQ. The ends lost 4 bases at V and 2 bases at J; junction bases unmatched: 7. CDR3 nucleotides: TGCGCCAGCAGCGACCTCGGGACAGGAAACTATGGCTACACCTTC. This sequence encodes CASSDLGTGNYGYTF.

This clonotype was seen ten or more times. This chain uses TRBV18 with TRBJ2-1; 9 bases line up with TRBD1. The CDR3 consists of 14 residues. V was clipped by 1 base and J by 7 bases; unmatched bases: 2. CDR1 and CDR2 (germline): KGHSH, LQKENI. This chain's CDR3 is CASSPRDRGNEQFF. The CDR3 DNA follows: TGTGCCAGCTCACCACGAGACAGGGGGAATGAGCAGTTCTTC.

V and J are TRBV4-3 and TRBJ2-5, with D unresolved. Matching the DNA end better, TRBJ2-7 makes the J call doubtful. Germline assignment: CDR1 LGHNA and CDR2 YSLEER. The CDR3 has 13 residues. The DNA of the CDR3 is TGCGCCAGCAGCCACGACCGGGTGTACGAGCAGTACTTC. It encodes CASSHDRVYEQYF.

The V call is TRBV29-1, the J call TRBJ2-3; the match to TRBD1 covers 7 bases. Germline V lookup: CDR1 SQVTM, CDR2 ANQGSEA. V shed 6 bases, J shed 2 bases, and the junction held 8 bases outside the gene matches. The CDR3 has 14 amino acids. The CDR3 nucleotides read TGCAGCGTCAACCACAGGGGATCCACAGATACGCAGTATTTT. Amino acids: CSVNHRGSTDTQYF.

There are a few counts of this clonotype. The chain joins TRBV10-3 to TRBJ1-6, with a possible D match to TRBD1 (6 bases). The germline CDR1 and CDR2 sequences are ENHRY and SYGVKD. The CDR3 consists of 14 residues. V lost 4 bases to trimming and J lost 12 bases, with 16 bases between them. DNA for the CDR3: TGTGCCATCAGTGGTCAGGGGAGATATTTACCCCTCCACTTT. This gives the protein CAISGQGRYLPLHF.

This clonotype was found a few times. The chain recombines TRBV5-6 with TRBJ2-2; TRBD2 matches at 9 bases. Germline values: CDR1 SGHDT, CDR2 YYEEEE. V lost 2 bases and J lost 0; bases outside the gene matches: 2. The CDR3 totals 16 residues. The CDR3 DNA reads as TGTGCCAGCAGCTTCGGACTAGCGACGAACACCGGGGAGCTGTTTTTT. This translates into CASSFGLATNTGELFF. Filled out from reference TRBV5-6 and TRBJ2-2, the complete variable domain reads DAGVTQSPTHLIKTRGQQVTLRCSPKSGHDTVSWYQQALGQGPQFIFQYYEEEERQRGNFPDRFSGHQFPNYSSELNVNALLLGDSALYLCASSFGLATNTGELFFGEGSRLTVL.

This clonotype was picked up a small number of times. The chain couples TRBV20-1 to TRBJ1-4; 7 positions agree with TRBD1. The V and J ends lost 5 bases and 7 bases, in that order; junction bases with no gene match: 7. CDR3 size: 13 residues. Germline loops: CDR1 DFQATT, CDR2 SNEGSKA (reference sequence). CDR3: CSAPGGTGEKLFF. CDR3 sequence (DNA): TGCAGTGCTCCAGGGGGGACGGGTGAAAAACTGTTTTTT.

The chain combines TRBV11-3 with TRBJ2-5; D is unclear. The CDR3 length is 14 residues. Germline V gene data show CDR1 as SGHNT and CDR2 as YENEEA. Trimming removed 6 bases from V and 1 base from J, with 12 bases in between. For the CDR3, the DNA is TGTGCCAGCAGTTATCGACCGGTCCAAGAGACCCAGTACTTC. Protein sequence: CASSYRPVQETQYF.

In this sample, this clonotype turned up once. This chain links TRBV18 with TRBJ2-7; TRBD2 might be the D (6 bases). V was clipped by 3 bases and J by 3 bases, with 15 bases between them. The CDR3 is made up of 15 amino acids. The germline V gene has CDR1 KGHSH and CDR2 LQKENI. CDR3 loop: CASSPAGRGGYEQYF. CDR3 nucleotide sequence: TGTGCCAGCTCACCGGCGGGTAGGGGAGGCTACGAGCAGTACTTC. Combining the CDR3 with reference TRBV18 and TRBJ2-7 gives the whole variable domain NAGVMQNPRHLVRRRGQEARLRCSPMKGHSHVYWYRQLPEEGLKFMVYLQKENIIDESGMPKERFSAEFPKEGPSILRIQQVVRGDSAAYFCASSPAGRGGYEQYFGPGTRLTVT.

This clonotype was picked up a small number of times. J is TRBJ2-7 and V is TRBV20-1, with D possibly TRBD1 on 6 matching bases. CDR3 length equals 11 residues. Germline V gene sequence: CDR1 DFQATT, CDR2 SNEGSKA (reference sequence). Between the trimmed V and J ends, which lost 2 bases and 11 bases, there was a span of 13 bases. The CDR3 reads CSARLRQAEYF. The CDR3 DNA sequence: TGCAGTGCTAGACTCAGACAGGCCGAGTACTTC.

The CDR3 here is CASSPRSTGGYTF. CDR3 coding DNA: TGTGCCAGCAGCCCGAGGAGTACGGGTGGCTACACCTTC. This sequence joins TRBV3-1 and TRBJ1-2; D unclear. Germline V gene sequence: CDR1 LGHDT, CDR2 YNNKEL (reference sequence). Trimming cost V 4 bases and J 7 bases, with 13 bases left between them. The CDR3 consists of 13 residues.

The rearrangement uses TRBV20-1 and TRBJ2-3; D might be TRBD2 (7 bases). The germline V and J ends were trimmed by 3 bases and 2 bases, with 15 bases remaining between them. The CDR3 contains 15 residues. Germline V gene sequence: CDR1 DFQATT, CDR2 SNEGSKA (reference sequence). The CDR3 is CSARGGAGATDTQYF. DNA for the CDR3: TGCAGTGCTAGGGGGGGGGCAGGGGCCACAGATACGCAGTATTTT.

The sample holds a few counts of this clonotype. In nucleotides, the CDR3 is TGTGCCACCAGTGATTCGGGGGCCGTAAAGCAGTACTTC. Translating it yields CATSDSGAVKQYF. The chain couples TRBV24-1 to TRBJ2-7, with D perhaps matching TRBD1 or TRBD2 (6 bases each). There are 13 residues in the CDR3. Trimming cost V 2 bases and J 8 bases, with 12 bases left between them. Germline values: CDR1 KGHDR, CDR2 SFDVKD.

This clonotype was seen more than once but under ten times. CDR3 sequence (DNA): TGTGCCAGCAGCTCTATGGGAGGAGGAGAGACCCAGTACTTC. It specifies CASSSMGGGETQYF. The genes are TRBV5-6 and TRBJ2-5, with D possibly matching TRBD2 (6 bases). Germline V lookup: CDR1 SGHDT, CDR2 YYEEEE. V was shortened by 3 bases and J by 4 bases, with 13 bases between the two germline ends. CDR3 length: 14 amino acids.

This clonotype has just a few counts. CDR3 region: CATSRRGVANTEAFF. The CDR3 DNA reads TGTGCCACCAGCAGACGGGGGGTCGCGAACACTGAAGCTTTCTTT. This chain links TRBV15 with TRBJ1-1; TRBD1 is a possible D gene (5 bases). Germline CDR1 LNHNV, CDR2 YYDKDF (reference sequence). V was trimmed by 2 bases and J by 1 base, leaving 11 bases between them. The CDR3 is 15 residues long.

The CDR3 nucleotides read TGTGCCAGCAGTTCCCCGTATGGGGGGTCTCCCTACAATGAGCAGTTCTTC. Translated, it gives CASSSPYGGSPYNEQFF. The chain combines TRBV28 with TRBJ2-1, with D perhaps TRBD2 (6 bases). V lost 4 bases to trimming and J lost 2 bases, with 18 bases between them. The CDR3 extends over 17 amino acids. Germline CDR1 is MDHEN and CDR2 is SYDVKM.